The next 14 T cell receptor beta chains were all read from a single sample in a study of blood T cell repertoires in COVID-19 (dated by TCRdb to between 2020 and 2021). Library creation used the immunoSEQ multiplex PCR assay. The table was pulled from immuneACCESS by TCRdb, which kept in-frame rearrangements only. Such tables lose some clones; where checked, under half of the loss comes from unresolved V genes, and the rest has no known cause. The sample records more than 95,000 clones, about 81% of which are singletons. The top ten hold roughly a sixth of the sample. Specimen: peripheral blood. The receptors originated from a man in his thirties or forties with COVID-19, enrolled during active disease.

V is TRBV6-5 and J is TRBJ1-5; D possibly corresponds to TRBD1 (6 bases). The V and J ends lost 5 bases and 5 bases respectively, with 10 bases between them. This CDR3 has 13 residues. Germline CDR1 and CDR2: MNHEY and SVGAGI. The CDR3 DNA is TGTGCCAGCAGTCGGACAGCTGATCAGCCCCAGCATTTT. Encoded protein: CASSRTADQPQHF.

V gene TRBV4-2 combines with J gene TRBJ1-4, with D possibly being TRBD1 (5 bases). Germline lookup yields CDR1 LGHNA and CDR2 YNFKEQ. This CDR3 has 19 residues. Between the trimmed V and J ends, which lost 4 bases and 3 bases, there was a span of 24 bases. CDR3 sequence reads: CASSPGISGANVANEKLFF. The CDR3 coding sequence is TGTGCCAGCAGCCCAGGGATTTCGGGAGCAAATGTGGCTAATGAAAAACTGTTTTTT.

Only a few counts were recorded for this clone. J is TRBJ1-1 and V is TRBV19, with a tentative D call TRBD1 (6 bases). V shed 8 bases and J shed 0 bases, with 10 bases lying between them. From germline, CDR1 is LNHDA and CDR2 SQIVND (reference sequence). The CDR3 length is 13 residues. CDR3 residues: CASGGHLNTEAFF. The CDR3, as DNA: TGTGCCAGTGGGGGACACCTGAACACTGAAGCTTTCTTT. Complete variable domain (other parts from reference TRBV19 and TRBJ1-1): DGGITQSPKYLFRKEGQNVTLSCEQNLNHDAMYWYRQDPGQGLRLIYYSQIVNDFQKGDIAEGYSVSREKKESFPLTVTSAQKNPTAFYLCASGGHLNTEAFFGQGTRLTVV.

The rearrangement joins TRBV4-1 to TRBJ1-4; maybe TRBD1 (6 bases). Deletions cut 3 bases from V and 9 bases from J, with 14 bases between. The CDR3 has 14 amino acids. The germline V gene encodes CDR1 MGHRA and CDR2 YSYEKL. CDR3 sequence reads: CASSQMGQAQKLFF. CDR3 nucleotide sequence: TGCGCCAGCAGCCAGATGGGACAAGCTCAAAAACTGTTTTTT.

This clone was counted only a few times. The chain links TRBV9 to TRBJ1-6; tentative D call: TRBD1 (6 bases). Trimming stripped 3 bases from V and 0 bases from J, with 19 bases between. Germline values: CDR1 SGDLS, CDR2 YYNGEE. The CDR3 covers 19 residues. CDR3 loop: CASSAPLGGVSSYNSPLHF. CDR3 coding DNA: TGTGCCAGCAGCGCTCCCTTAGGGGGGGTTAGCTCCTATAATTCACCCCTCCACTTT.

The V call is TRBV19, the J call TRBJ2-2, with 9 bases lining up with TRBD2. CDR3 length: 17 residues. Germline CDR1 and CDR2: LNHDA and SQIVND (reference sequence). The J segment lost 1 base and the V segment lost 3 bases, leaving 6 bases of the junction unmatched. CDR3 in DNA: TGTGCCAGTAGTATGAGACTAGCGGTGGGGAACACCGGGGAGCTGTTTTTT. Translating gives CASSMRLAVGNTGELFF.

The chain couples TRBV12-3 or TRBV12-4 to TRBJ1-6; 7 positions match TRBD1. CDR3 length: 12 amino acids. Germline trimming cut 2 bases from V and 13 bases from J; bases unmatched to any gene: 2. The CDR3 DNA sequence: TGTGCCAGCAGTTTAAACAGGGGTCCCCTCCACTTT. This codes for CASSLNRGPLHF.

This clone was seen a handful of times. The chain's CDR3 is CASSLGDRTDTQYF. The CDR3 bases are TGTGCCAGCAGCTTGGGAGATCGCACAGATACGCAGTATTTT. This sequence joins TRBV5-4 and TRBJ2-3; no definite D call. V was cut by 0 bases and J by 1 base, with 6 bases left in between. CDR1 and CDR2 (germline): SGHNT, YYREEE (reference sequence). CDR3 length: 14 amino acids.

The rearrangement joins TRBV11-2 to TRBJ2-1, with 8 bases fitting TRBD2. Trimming cost V 3 bases and J 7 bases; bases outside gene matches: 14. Germline loops: CDR1 SGHAT, CDR2 FQNNGV. This CDR3 has 17 amino acids. In nucleotides, the CDR3 is TGTGCCAGCAGCTTGGGGCGGGGGGTGGATCCTAGGAATGAGCAGTTCTTC. Translated: CASSLGRGVDPRNEQFF.

The V call is TRBV25-1, the J call TRBJ1-1; D not resolved. V was cut by 2 bases and J by 5 bases, with 9 bases left in between. This CDR3 comprises 13 residues. Germline loops: CDR1 MGHDK, CDR2 SYGVNS. This CDR3 reads CASSEGRRTEAFF. Here the CDR3 DNA reads TGTGCCAGCAGTGAAGGGAGGCGGACTGAAGCTTTCTTT.

The V call is TRBV19, the J call TRBJ2-7, with TRBD1 as a possible D gene (5 bases). Per the germline V gene, CDR1 is LNHDA and CDR2 is SQIVND (reference sequence). This CDR3 is built from 14 residues. Deletions cut 7 bases from V and 0 bases from J, with 13 bases between. CDR3 protein: CASKVQGSSYEQYF. CDR3 DNA: TGTGCCAGTAAGGTGCAGGGTAGCTCCTACGAGCAGTACTTC.

V gene TRBV29-1 combines with J gene TRBJ2-3, with D possibly matching TRBD2 (5 bases). V lost 4 bases and J lost 3, with 14 bases in between. Germline assignment: CDR1 SQVTM and CDR2 ANQGSEA. The CDR3 contains 14 residues. The CDR3 here is CSVASPSGTDTQYF. In DNA, the CDR3 is TGCAGCGTTGCCTCCCCCTCGGGGACAGATACGCAGTATTTT.

The chain uses TRBV3-1 (or the pseudogene TRBV3-2) and TRBJ2-7; D is perhaps TRBD1 (6 bases). This CDR3 contains 14 residues. Trimming took 1 base from V and 2 from J, leaving 9 bases between them. Germline V gene lookup returns CDR1 LGHDT and CDR2 YNNKEL (reference sequence). The CDR3 coding sequence is TGTGCCAGCAGCCAAGTAGGGGGAGCCTACGAGCAGTACTTC. It yields the protein CASSQVGGAYEQYF.

V usage is TRBV27 and J usage is TRBJ1-5; D gene ambiguous. V was clipped by 5 bases and J by 5 bases, with 10 bases between them. The germline CDR1 and CDR2 sequences are MNHEY and SMNVEV (reference sequence). The CDR3 contains 13 residues. The CDR3 DNA is TGTGCCAGCAGTCCCTACACAGATCAGCCCCAGCATTTT. This translates into CASSPYTDQPQHF.